This T cell receptor (beta chain) was recorded in a study of beta chain features in type 1 diabetes (dated by TCRdb to the late 2010s). For context, the study as a whole: Patients and healthy donors did not differ in mean age, gender distribution, total cell number or subset yield. Regulatory and stem cell-like memory subsets were isolated from only 8 patients and about eight healthy donors, whereas naive and central memory subsets came from all 28 donors. The study compared TCRB repertoires of sorted circulating CD4+ T cell subsets between recently diagnosed type 1 diabetes patients and matched healthy donors. Across all samples, some 100,000,000 sorted cells were examined, and cell number per subset correlated strongly with RNA yield. What the authors observed across the whole study: A moderate but significant shortening of TCRB CDR3 length was observed in type 1 diabetes patients in all four CD4+ subsets. PCR might favor shorter templates, but patient and control samples were amplified and corrected together, so any skew would affect both groups equally. Fewer insertions and more nucleotide deletions at VDJ recombination sites were observed in patients with type 1 diabetes, implying thymic rearrangement abnormalities. Naive, central memory and regulatory TCRB repertoires appeared more similar among patients than among healthy donors. Only small numbers of individuals were included in the HLA sub-analyses, which left unresolved whether HLA type had any influence on TCRB rearrangement. Because cDNA rather than genomic DNA was sequenced, highly expressing activated cells could have been over-represented, although no difference in activation and CD3 levels was found between groups.

All of the isolated RNA was reverse transcribed with the High Capacity cDNA Reverse Transcription Kit, so expressed TCRB transcripts were sequenced. Naive, central memory and regulatory T cell samples underwent deep immunoSEQ sequencing, averaging around 4 million total reads per sample. Sorted cells were lysed in RLT buffer, and RNA was extracted using DNase-treated RNeasy Micro or Mini kits according to cell number. Each cell subset was processed separately to prevent cross-contamination, with patient and healthy donor samples processed together. The immunoSEQ multiplex PCR was used to amplify TCRB sequences from cDNA, generating 87-bp fragments that spanned the CDR3 region. Sequencing of the amplicons was performed on the Illumina HiSeq platform. The paper's data handling went like this. PCR bias was corrected computationally using synthetic template baselines, and reads within Hamming distance 2 were collapsed, with unmergeable singletons discarded. Reads were aligned against IMGT to assign V, D and J genes, CDR3 length and insertions or deletions at six rearrangement sites. Within each subset, clonotype counts were normalized to sorted cell number, after which true diversity and Gini coefficients were computed with the tcR R package. The overlap coefficient, calculated on TCRB nucleotide sequences, was used to quantify repertoire sharing. As a proxy for the pre-selection repertoire, out-of-frame TCRB sequences from naive cells were analyzed. This immuneACCESS table, as held by TCRdb, lists in-frame sequences with V and J called but not all clones. Of the missing ones, under half trace to an unresolved V gene in checked studies; the others have no known cause. V and J calls and clone size are given by that table; D and trimming were obtained from the DNA. This sample lists hundreds of thousands of clones; 10% to 15% were detected once. The ten top clones hold approximately 0.02% of the sample.

Comments on this clone: Its cognate antigen has yet to be identified. No base-level quality is on record; no much larger clone is a single base apart.

V has 5 bases trimmed and J has 6 bases trimmed; junction bases matching no gene number 13. As encoded in the germline V gene (reference sequence), CDR1 is GTSNPN while CDR2 is SVGIG. The CDR3 numbers 15 residues from cysteine through phenylalanine. Only CDR3 DNA remains: 45 bases, in frame from the first base. Each donor gave one peripheral blood draw, about 110 mL on average, collected into heparinised tubes. A BD FACSAria II and a panel including CD45RO, CCR7, CD25, CD127, CD95 and CD27 were used to sort naive, central memory, regulatory and stem cell-like memory CD4+ T cells. All sorted populations exceeded 98% purity. PBMCs were isolated immediately by Lymphoprep density gradient centrifugation and stained directly without culture. So that batch effects would be minimized, each experiment stained and sorted samples in pairs, pairing one healthy donor with one patient.

The sample was naive CD4+ T cells from blood. Interpreted using the paper, the cell subset or site label stands for: true naive CD4+ T cells. The receptor was derived from a man aged 18 to 35 with type 1 diabetes. The chain uses TRBV30 and TRBJ2-7; 10 bases in the junction line up with TRBD1. In nucleotides, the sequence is TGTGCCTGGGAGTCCCTGACAGGGGGCAGGGGCGAGCAGTACTTC. Its protein is CAWESLTGGRGEQYF.